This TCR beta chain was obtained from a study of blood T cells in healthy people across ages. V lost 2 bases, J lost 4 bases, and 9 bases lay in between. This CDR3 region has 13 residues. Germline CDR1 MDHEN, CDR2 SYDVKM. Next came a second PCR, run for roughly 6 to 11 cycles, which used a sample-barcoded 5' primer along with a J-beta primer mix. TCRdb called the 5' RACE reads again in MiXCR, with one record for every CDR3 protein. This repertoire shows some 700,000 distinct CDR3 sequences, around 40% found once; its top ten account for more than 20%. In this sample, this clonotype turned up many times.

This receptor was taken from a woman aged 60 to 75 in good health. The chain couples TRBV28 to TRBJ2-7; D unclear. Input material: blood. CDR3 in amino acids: CASSLQSQYEQYF. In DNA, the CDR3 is TGTGCCAGCAGTTTACAATCCCAGTACGAGCAGTACTTC.